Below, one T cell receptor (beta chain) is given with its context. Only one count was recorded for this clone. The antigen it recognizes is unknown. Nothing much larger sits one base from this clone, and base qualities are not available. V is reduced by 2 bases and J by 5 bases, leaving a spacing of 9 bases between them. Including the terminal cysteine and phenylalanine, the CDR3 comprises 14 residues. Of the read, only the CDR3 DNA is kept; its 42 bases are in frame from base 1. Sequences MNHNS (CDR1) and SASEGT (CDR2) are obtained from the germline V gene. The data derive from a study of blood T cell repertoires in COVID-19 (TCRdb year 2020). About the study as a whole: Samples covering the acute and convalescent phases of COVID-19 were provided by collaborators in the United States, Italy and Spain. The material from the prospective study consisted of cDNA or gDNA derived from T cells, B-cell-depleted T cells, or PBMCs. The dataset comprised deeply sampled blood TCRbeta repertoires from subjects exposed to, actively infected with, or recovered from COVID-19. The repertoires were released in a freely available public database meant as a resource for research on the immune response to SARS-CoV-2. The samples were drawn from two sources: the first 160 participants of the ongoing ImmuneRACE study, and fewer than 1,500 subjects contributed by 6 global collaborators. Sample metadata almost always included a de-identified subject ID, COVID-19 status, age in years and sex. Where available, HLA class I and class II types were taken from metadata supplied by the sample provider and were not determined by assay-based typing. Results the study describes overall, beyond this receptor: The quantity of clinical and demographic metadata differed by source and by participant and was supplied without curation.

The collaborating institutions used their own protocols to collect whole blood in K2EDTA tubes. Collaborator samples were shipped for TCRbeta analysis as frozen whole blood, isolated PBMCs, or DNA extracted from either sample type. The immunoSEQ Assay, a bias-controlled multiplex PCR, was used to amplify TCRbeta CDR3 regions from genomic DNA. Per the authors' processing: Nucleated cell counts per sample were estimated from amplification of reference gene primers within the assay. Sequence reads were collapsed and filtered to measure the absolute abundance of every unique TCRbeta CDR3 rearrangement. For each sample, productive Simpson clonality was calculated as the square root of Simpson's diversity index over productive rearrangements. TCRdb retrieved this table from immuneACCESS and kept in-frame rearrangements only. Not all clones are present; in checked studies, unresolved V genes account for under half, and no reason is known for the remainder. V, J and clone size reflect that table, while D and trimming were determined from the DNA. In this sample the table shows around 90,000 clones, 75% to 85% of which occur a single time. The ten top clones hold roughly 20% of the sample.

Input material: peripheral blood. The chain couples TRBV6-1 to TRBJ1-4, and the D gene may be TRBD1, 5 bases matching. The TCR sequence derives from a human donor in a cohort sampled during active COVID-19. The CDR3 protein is CASSEWGGNEKLFF. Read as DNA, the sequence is TGTGCCAGCAGTGAATGGGGGGGGAATGAAAAACTGTTTTTT.